This T cell receptor beta chain was recovered during a study of shared clonotypes between healthy human individuals. This clone was counted a single time. The antigen is not known. The study drew all its donors from Caucasian adults living in Nashville, Tennessee. Original analysis: Junction-only immunoSEQ data arrived without quality scores, meaning filtering differed. Clones were sequenced by immunoSEQ multiplex PCR, and TCRdb holds only the in-frame ones, with some missing. D and trimming come from the DNA, and the V and J calls and clone size come from that table. The profile covers just over 2,000,000 clones, with around 95% appearing a single time and under 0.15% taken by the ten largest. Study-level points and caveats: Clonotype sharing among donors was expected to depend on sequencing depth.

This CDR3 is 15 amino acids long. Trimming took 2 bases from V and 5 from J, leaving 14 bases between them. Germline V gives CDR1 SGHTS, CDR2 YDEGEE. The V call is TRBV5-8, the J call TRBJ2-1, with no clear D. Sequences were obtained from naive CD4+ T cells sorted from blood. The subset denotes: CD45RA+ positively selected. The source of this sequence is a man aged 18 to 30 in good health. The CDR3 DNA sequence: TGTGCCAGCAGCTTAAGGCCAGACGGGCACAATGAGCAGTTCTTC. This gives the protein CASSLRPDGHNEQFF. Based on the CDR3 plus reference TRBV5-8 and TRBJ2-1, the full variable domain is EAGVTQSPTHLIKTRGQQATLRCSPISGHTSVYWYQQALGLGLQFLLWYDEGEERNRGNFPPRFSGRQFPNYSSELNVNALELEDSALYLCASSLRPDGHNEQFFGPGTRLTVL.